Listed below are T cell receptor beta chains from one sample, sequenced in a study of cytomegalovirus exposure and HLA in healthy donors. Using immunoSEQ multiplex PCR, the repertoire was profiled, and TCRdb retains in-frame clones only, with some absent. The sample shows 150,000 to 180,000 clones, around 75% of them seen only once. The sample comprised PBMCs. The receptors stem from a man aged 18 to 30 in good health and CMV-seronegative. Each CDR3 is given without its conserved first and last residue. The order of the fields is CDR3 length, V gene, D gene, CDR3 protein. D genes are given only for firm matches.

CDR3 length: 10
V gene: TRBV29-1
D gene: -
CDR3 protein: SAWAPDQPQH

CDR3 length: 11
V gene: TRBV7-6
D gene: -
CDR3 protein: ASRVKRSYEQY

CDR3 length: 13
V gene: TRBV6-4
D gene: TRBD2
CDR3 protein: AIPCGGRAGREQF

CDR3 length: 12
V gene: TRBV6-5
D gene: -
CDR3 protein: ASSYGGTGGPQH

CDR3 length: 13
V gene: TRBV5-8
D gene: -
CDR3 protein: ASSMRGSADTEAF

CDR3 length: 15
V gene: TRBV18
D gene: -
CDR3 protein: ASSPTLLDSGWDEQF

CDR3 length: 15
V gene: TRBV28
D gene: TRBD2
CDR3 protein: ASNWARKRRENYEQY

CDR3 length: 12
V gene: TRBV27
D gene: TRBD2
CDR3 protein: ASSPRGRDYEQY

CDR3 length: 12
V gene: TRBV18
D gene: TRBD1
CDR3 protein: ASSPFGQDTEAF

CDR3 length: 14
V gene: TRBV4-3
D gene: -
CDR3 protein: ASSQERGGAWYGYT

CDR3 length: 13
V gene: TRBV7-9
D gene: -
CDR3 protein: ASSFGGLSGNEQF

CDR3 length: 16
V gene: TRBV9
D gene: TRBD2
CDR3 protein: ASSVGLAGDTFQETQY

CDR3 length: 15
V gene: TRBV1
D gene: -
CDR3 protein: TSPQGLAGVGMETQY

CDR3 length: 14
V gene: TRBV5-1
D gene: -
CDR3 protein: ASSLGQGKYTGELF

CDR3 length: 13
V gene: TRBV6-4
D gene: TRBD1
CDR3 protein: ASSDSTGGPDTQY

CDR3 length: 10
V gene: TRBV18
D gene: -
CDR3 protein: ASSPSSYEQY

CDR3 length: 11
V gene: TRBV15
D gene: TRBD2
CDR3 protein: ATNRGSTETQY

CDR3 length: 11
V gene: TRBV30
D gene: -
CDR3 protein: AWEDSRTPGAF

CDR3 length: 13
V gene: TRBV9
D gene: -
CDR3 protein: ASSGTGTGNNEQF

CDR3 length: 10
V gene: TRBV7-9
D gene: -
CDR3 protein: SSSLSDYGYT

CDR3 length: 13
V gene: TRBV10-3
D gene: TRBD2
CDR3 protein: ATFPLAGEGNEQF

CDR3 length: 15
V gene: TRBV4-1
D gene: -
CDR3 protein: ASSQGGGPGSYNEQF

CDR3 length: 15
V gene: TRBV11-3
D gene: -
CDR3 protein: ASSLAGGGAGANVLT

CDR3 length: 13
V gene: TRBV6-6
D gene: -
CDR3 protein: ASSYDRENTGELF

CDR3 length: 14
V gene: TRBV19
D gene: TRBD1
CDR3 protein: ASSRIPGTGAYEQY

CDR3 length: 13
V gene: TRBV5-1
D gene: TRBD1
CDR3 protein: ASSLVGQGTDTQY

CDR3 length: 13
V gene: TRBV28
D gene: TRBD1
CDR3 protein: ASSPQGTGKYEQY

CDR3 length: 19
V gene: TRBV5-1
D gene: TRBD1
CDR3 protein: ASSSPGQGARLVSGHYGYT

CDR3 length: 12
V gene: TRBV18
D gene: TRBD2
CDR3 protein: ASSPSGGSDTQY